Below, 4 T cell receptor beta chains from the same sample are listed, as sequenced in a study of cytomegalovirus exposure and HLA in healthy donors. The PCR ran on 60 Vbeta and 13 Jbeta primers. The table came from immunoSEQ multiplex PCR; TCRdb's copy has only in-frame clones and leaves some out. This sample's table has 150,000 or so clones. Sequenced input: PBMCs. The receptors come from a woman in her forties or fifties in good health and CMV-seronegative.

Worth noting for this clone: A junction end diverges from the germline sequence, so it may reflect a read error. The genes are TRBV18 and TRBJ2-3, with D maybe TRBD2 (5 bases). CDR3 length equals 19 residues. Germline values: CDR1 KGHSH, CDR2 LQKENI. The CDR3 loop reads CASSPLIGEGAIKGDTQYF. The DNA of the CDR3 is TGTGCCAGCTCTCCACTAATTGGAGAGGGAGCCATTAAGGGAGATACGCAGTATTTT.

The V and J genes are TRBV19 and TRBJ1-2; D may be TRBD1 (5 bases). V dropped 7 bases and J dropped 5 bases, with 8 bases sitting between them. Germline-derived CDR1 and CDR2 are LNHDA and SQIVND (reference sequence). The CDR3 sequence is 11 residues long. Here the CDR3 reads CASNAGYGYTF. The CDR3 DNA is TGTGCCAGTAATGCAGGGTATGGCTACACCTTC. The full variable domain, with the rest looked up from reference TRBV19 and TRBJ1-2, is DGGITQSPKYLFRKEGQNVTLSCEQNLNHDAMYWYRQDPGQGLRLIYYSQIVNDFQKGDIAEGYSVSREKKESFPLTVTSAQKNPTAFYLCASNAGYGYTFGSGTRLTVV.

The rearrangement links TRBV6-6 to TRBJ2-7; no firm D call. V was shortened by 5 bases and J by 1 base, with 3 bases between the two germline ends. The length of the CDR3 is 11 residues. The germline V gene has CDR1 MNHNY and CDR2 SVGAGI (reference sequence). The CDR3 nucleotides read TGTGCCAGCAGTCAGTCCTACGAGCAGTACTTC. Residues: CASSQSYEQYF.

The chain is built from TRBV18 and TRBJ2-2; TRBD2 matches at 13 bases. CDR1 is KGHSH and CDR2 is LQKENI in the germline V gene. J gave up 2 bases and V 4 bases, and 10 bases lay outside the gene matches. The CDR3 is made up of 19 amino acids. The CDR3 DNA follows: TGTGCCAGCTCACTCCTAGGACTAGCGGGGGCCTTTAACACCGGGGAGCTGTTTTTT. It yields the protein CASSLLGLAGAFNTGELFF.